This T cell receptor (beta chain) was retrieved from a study of blood T cell repertoires in COVID-19. The wider study: The study drew acute and convalescent COVID-19 samples from the United States, Italy and Spain. Nucleic acid was either cDNA or gDNA, and it came from T cells, B-cell-depleted T cells, or PBMCs.

Authors' analysis steps: Scientists estimated how many nucleated cells there were by amplifying reference gene primers. Here immunoSEQ multiplex PCR was the method, and the copy in TCRdb shows in-frame clones only, minus some. V and J calls and clone size are as listed in that table; D and trimming were resolved from the DNA. The table records hundreds of thousands of clones, about 80% of them present only once. Germline CDR1 and CDR2: SGHRS and YFSETQ. The CDR3 runs 17 residues. V lost 4 bases to trimming and J lost 0 bases; unmatched junction nucleotides: 13. The TCR originated in a woman in her forties with active or convalescent COVID-19. The gene calls are TRBV5-1 and TRBJ2-7, with 7 bases that match TRBD2. Sequencing was carried out using peripheral blood. The CDR3 protein is CASSPTVPGTTSYEQYF. The CDR3 region has the DNA TGCGCCAGCAGCCCTACAGTGCCCGGGACTACCTCCTACGAGCAGTACTTC.